This T cell receptor beta chain was identified during a study of T cells in Graves' hyperthyroidism and ophthalmopathy. From germline, CDR1 is DFQATT and CDR2 SNEGSKA (reference sequence). This CDR3 has 15 amino acids. With 2 bases removed from V and 2 bases from J, the gap between germline ends came to 13 bases. Study-wide results and caveats: Within blood appeared most thyroid clonotypes that had expanded above 0.001.

Points on this clonotype: The antigen is unknown.

TCR beta CDR3 regions were amplified from RNA transcripts. HTBI primers were employed in a first-round RT-PCR of the TCR CDR3. TCRdb redid the calling of the multiplex PCR reads with MiXCR, one entry per CDR3 protein. The sample comprises approximately 630,000 distinct CDR3 sequences, 16% of which are singletons, and 3.8% rests with the top ten. The chain carries TRBV20-1 and TRBJ2-1, with TRBD1 as a possible D gene (5 bases). The source material was blood. This sequence was found in a woman in her 30s with Graves' hyperthyroidism. CDR3 sequence reads: CSARRQGLAYNEQFF. Written as DNA, the CDR3 is TGCAGTGCTAGACGCCAGGGATTGGCCTACAATGAGCAGTTCTTC.